These T cell receptor beta chains were read from a single sample in a study of T cell changes during pregnancy in multiple sclerosis. Repertoires were generated with immunoSEQ multiplex PCR, while TCRdb's copy carries only in-frame clones and drops some. Altogether around 60,000 clones are present, about 89% being singletons, with the ten largest covering about 0.49%. The material was CD4+ T cells from peripheral blood mononuclear cells, obtained after pregnancy. These receptors came from a female donor in good health, enrolled as a control in a pregnancy study. Each CDR3 is given without its conserved first and last residue.

TRBV11-1	ASSLTSSGAGEKLF
TRBV19	ASKGTGGADTQY
TRBV7-2	ASSLGTGATDTQY
TRBV5-1	ASSFPGQPGANVLT
TRBV5-4	ASSTVTINEQF
TRBV5-5	ASSLASTLEAF
TRBV7-2	ASSSDLTGYEQY
TRBV10-3	AIRPGTGSNEQF
TRBV9	ASSVGGTGDETQY
TRBV18	ASSPIRAANEKLF
TRBV5-4	ASSSSGGLKTGELF
TRBV5-6	ASSFSNRGHQPQH
TRBV12-5	ASGAGIEAF
TRBV9	ASSVTSGSYNEQF
TRBV7-3	ASSPGGFGAGYT
TRBV10-3	AIGSTSGSNTGELF
TRBV25-1	ASSAGTGPHEKLF
TRBV5-8	ASSTGTADPPLH
TRBV27	ASSFRGRDTQY
TRBV7-3	ASSLTGTARTGELF
TRBV7-9	ASSETGMGAF
TRBV5-1	ASSTTTTYEQY
TRBV7-6	ASSSTGTGGPNSGNTIY
TRBV14	ASSQRTGSSYEQY
TRBV7-8	ASRRGQHTEAF
TRBV25-1	ASSGTGTVSGYT
TRBV5-1	ASSPRRDSGANVLT
TRBV25-1	ASSARQGGTEAF
TRBV6-5	ASSYRNEKLF
TRBV15	ATAGGGYTDTQY
TRBV5-5	ASSPQTGPNEKLF
TRBV6-4	ASSVEQDNQPQH
TRBV27	ASSTGGEKLF
TRBV11-1	ASSQHSLGANTEAF
TRBV2	ASRDTSGESTDTQY
TRBV7-6	ASSTAGFGTQY
TRBV18	ASSPAGNYNEQF
TRBV27	ASSFETVEGDTQY
TRBV5-3	ARSKFPGLVPYEQY
TRBV28	ASSLSTQPGYT
TRBV9	ASTLLGASNYGYT
TRBV6-6	ASSYLGGGGGTEAF
TRBV4-2	ASSPGLATDTQY
TRBV19	ASIGTGEGEQF
TRBV19	ASSIDPPGLASSTDTQY
TRBV5-1	ASSLTRDTYTEAF
TRBV5-4	ASSPSGGDSYEQY
TRBV5-6	ASSLRTSGGVQETQY
TRBV18	ASSPRDRTSVGPEAF
TRBV19	ASSIETGGYEANYGYT